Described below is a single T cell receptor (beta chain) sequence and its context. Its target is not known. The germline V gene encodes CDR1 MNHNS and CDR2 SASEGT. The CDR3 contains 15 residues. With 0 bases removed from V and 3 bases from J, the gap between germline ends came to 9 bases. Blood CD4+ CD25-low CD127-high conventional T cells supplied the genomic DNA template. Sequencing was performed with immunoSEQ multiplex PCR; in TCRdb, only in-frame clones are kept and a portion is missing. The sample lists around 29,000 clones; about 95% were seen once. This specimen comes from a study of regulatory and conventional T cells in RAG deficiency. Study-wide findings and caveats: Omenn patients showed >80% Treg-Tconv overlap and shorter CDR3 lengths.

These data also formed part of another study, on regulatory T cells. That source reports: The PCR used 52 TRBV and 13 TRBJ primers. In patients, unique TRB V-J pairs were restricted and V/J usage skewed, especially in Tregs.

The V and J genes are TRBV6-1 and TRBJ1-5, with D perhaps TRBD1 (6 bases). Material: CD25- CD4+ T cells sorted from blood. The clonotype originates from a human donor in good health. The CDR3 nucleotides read TGTGCCAGCAGTGAAGCTGGACAGCTCAATCAGCCCCAGCATTTT. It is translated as CASSEAGQLNQPQHF.